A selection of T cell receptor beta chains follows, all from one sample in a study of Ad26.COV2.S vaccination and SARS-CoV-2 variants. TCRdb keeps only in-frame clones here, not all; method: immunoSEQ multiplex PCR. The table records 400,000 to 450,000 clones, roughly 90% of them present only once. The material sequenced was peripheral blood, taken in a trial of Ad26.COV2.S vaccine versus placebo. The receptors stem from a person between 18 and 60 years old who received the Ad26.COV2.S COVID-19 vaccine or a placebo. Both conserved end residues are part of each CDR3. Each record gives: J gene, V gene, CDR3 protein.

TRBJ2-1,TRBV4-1,CASSQSTSPGQEFFDEQFF
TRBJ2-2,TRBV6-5,CASSYLTGAHGELFF
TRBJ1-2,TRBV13,CASSTRTGGYYGYTF
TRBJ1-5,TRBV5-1,CASSTGGLDQPQHF
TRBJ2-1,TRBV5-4,CASSLTAGVNYNEQFF
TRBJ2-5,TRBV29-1,CSVQQGVQETQYF
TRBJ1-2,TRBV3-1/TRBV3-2,CASSQDRVRSNYGYTF
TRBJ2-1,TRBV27,CASMDGSFTGRKQFF
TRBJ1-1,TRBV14,CASSQGLGRNTEAFF
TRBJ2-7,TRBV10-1,CASSENRYEQYF